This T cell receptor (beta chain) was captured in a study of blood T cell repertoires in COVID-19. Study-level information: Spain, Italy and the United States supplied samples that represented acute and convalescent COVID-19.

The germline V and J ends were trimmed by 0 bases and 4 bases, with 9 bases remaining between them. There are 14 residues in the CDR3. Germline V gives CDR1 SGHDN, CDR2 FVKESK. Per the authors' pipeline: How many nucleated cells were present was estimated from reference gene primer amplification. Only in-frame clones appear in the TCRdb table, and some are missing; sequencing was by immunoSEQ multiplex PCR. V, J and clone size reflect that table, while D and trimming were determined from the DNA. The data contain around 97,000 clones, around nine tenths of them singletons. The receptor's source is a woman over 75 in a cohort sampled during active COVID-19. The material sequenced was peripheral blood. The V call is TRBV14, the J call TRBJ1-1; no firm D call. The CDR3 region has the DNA TGTGCCAGCAGCCAAGAGACGAGGAGCACTGAAGCTTTCTTT. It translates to CASSQETRSTEAFF.